This T cell receptor (beta chain) originates from a study of blood T cell repertoires in COVID-19. Study at large: From the United States, Italy and Spain came samples of acute and convalescent COVID-19. PBMCs, B-cell-depleted T cells, or T cells were the source of the cDNA or gDNA that made up the material.

Original analysis: The authors estimated nucleated cell counts from reference gene primer amplification. Some clones are missing from TCRdb's copy, which holds only in-frame ones; the method was immunoSEQ multiplex PCR. V and J calls plus clone size are reproduced from that table; the DNA served to infer D and trimming. The data show 45,000 to 55,000 clones, roughly 90% seen once. This sequence originates from a human donor in a cohort sampled during active COVID-19. The sequenced sample consisted of peripheral blood.

CDR3: CASSRREGNTEAFF. The DNA of the CDR3 is TGTGCCAGCAGCCGCCGGGAGGGTAACACTGAAGCTTTCTTT. The chain couples TRBV6-2 or TRBV6-3 to TRBJ1-1; D remains ambiguous. From germline, CDR1 is MNHEY and CDR2 SVGEGT. Trimming took 6 bases from V and 2 from J, leaving 13 bases between them. The CDR3 totals 14 residues.